This section outlines one T cell receptor (beta chain) sequence together with its context. Original handling: For nucleated cells, counts were estimated from reference gene primer amplification. Generated by immunoSEQ multiplex PCR, the TCRdb table keeps only in-frame clones and is missing some. Clone size and the V and J calls come from that table; the DNA yielded D and trimming. The sample holds about 140,000 clones, under 85% seen once. Germline CDR1 SGHAT, CDR2 FQNNGV. V dropped 2 bases and J dropped 2; count of bases not matched to a gene: 6. The length of the CDR3 is 17 residues. The sample comes from a study of blood T cell repertoires in COVID-19. Study as a whole: Acute and convalescent COVID-19 specimens originated in the United States, Italy and Spain. Sample material is recorded as cDNA or gDNA derived from T cells, B-cell-depleted T cells, or PBMCs.

Sequencing used peripheral blood. The chain has TRBV11-2 and TRBJ2-5, with 12 bases matching TRBD2. The TCR originated in a human donor in a cohort sampled during active COVID-19. The CDR3 sequence is CASSLLAGGVGQETQYF. CDR3 nucleotides: TGTGCCAGCAGCTTACTAGCGGGGGGGGTAGGACAAGAGACCCAGTACTTC.